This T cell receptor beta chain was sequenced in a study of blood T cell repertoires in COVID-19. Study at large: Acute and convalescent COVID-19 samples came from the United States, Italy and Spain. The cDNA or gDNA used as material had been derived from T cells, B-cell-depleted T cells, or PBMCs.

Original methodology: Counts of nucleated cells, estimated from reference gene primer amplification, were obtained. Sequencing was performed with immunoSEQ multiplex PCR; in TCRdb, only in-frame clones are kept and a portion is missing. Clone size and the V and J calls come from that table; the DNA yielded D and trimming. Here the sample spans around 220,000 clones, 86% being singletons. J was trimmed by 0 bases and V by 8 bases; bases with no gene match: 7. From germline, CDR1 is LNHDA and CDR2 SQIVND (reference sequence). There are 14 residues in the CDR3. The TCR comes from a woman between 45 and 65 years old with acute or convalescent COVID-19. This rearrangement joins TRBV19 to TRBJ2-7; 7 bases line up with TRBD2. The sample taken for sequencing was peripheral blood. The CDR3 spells CASSGGRSSYEQYF. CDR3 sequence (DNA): TGTGCCAGTTCGGGGGGTCGCAGCTCCTACGAGCAGTACTTC.